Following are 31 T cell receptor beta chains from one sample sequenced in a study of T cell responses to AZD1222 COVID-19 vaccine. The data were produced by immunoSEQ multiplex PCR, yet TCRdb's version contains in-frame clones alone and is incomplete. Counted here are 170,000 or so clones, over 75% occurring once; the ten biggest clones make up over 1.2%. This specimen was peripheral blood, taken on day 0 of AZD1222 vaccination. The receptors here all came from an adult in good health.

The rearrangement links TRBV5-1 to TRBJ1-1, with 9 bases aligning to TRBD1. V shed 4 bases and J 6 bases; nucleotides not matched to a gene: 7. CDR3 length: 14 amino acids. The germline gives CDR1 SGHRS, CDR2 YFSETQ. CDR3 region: CASSRDRVVSEAFF. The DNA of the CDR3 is TGCGCCAGCAGCCGGGACAGGGTGGTCTCTGAAGCTTTCTTT.

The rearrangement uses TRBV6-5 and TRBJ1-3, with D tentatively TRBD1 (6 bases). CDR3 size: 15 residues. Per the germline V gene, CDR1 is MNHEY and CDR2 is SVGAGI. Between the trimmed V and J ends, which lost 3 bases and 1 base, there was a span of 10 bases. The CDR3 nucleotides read TGTGCCAGCAGTTATCGCAGGGGTTCTGGAAACACCATATATTTT. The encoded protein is CASSYRRGSGNTIYF.

In nucleotides, the CDR3 is TGCAGCGTAAGCCCGGGACGCCTGAACACTGAAGCTTTCTTT. This translates into CSVSPGRLNTEAFF. The genes are TRBV29-1 and TRBJ1-1; possible D gene TRBD1, 5 bases. From germline, CDR1 is SQVTM and CDR2 ANQGSEA. The V end was cut by 6 bases, the J end by 0 bases, with 14 bases between. The CDR3 is 14 amino acids. Based on the CDR3 plus reference TRBV29-1 and TRBJ1-1, the full variable domain is SAVISQKPSRDICQRGTSLTIQCQVDSQVTMMFWYRQQPGQSLTLIATANQGSEATYESGFVIDKFPISRPNLTFSTLTVSNMSPEDSSIYLCSVSPGRLNTEAFFGQGTRLTVV.

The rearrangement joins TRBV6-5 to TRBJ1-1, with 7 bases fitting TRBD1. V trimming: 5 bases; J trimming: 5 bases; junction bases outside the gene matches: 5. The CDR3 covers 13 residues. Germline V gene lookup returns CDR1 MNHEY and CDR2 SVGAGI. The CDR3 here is CASSNQGDTEAFF. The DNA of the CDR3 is TGTGCCAGCAGTAACCAGGGGGATACTGAAGCTTTCTTT.

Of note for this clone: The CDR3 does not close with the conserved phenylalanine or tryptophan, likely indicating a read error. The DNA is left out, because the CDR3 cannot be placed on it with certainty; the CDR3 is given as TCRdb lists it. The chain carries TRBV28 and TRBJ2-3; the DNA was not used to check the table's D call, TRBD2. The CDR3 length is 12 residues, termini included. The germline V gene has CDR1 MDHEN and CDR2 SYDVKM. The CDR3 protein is CASSHGLAPIPV.

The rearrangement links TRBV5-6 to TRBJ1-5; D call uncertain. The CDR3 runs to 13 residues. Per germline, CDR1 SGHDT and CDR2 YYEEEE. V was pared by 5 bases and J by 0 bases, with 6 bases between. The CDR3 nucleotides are TGTGCCAGCAGTCCAGATAGCAATCAGCCCCAGCATTTT. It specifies CASSPDSNQPQHF.

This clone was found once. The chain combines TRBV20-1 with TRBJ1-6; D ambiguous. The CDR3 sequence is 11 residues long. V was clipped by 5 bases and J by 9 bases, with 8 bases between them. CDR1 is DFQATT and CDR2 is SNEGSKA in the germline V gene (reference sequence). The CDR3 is CSAPLASPLHF. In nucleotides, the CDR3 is TGCAGTGCTCCCCTAGCTTCACCCCTCCACTTT.

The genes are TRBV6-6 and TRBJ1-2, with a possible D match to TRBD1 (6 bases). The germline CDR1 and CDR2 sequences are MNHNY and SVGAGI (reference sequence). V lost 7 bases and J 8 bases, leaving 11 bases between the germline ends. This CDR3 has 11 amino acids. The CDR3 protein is CASKQGIGYTF. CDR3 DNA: TGTGCCAGCAAACAGGGAATCGGCTACACCTTC.

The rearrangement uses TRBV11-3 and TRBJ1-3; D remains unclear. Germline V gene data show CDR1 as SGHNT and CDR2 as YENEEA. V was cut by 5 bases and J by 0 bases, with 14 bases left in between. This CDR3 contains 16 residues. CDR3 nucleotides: TGTGCCAGCAGCCAAAGGGCGGCGATCTCTGGAAACACCATATATTTT. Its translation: CASSQRAAISGNTIYF.

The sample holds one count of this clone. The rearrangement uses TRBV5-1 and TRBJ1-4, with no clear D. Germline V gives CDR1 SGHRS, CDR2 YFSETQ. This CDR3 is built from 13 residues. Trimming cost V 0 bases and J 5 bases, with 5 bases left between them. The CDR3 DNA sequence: TGCGCCAGCAGCTTGGACACGAATGAAAAACTGTTTTTT. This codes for CASSLDTNEKLFF.

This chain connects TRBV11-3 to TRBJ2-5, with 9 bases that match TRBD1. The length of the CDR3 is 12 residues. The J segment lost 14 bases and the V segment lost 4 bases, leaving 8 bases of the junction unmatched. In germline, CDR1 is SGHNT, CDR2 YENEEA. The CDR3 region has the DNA TGTGCCAGCAGCTACCAAAGGGACAGGGTATACTTC. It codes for CASSYQRDRVYF. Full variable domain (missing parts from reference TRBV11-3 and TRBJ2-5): EAGVVQSPRYKIIEKKQPVAFWCNPISGHNTLYWYLQNLGQGPELLIRYENEEAVDDSQLPKDRFSAERLKGVDSTLKIQPAELGDSAVYLCASSYQRDRVYFGPGTRLLVL.

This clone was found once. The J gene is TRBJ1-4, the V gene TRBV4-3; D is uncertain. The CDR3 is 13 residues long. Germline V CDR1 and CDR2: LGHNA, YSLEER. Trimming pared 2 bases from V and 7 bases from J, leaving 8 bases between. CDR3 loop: CASSQNGGEKLFF. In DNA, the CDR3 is TGCGCCAGCAGCCAAAACGGAGGTGAAAAACTGTTTTTT.

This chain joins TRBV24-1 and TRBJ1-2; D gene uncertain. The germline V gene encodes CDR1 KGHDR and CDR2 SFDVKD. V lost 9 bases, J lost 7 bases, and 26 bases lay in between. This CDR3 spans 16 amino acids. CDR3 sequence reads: CATAGPGQPSLSGYTF. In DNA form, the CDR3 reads TGTGCCACCGCGGGCCCGGGCCAGCCGTCGCTGTCTGGCTACACCTTC.

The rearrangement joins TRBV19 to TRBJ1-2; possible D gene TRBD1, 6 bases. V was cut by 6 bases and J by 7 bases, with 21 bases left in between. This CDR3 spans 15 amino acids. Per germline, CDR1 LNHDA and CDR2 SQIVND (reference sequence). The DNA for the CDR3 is TGTGCCAGTAGCCGGTATGGGGGCGGAGGGATTGGCTACACCTTC. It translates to CASSRYGGGGIGYTF.

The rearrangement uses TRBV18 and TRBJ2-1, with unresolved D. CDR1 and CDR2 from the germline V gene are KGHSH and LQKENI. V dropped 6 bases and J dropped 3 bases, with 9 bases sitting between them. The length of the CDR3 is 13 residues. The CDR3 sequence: CASSRGSYNEQFF. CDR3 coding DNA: TGTGCCAGCTCGCGCGGAAGCTACAATGAGCAGTTCTTC. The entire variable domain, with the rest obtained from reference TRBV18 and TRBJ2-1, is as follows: NAGVMQNPRHLVRRRGQEARLRCSPMKGHSHVYWYRQLPEEGLKFMVYLQKENIIDESGMPKERFSAEFPKEGPSILRIQQVVRGDSAAYFCASSRGSYNEQFFGPGTRLTVL.

The CDR3 coding sequence is TGTGCCAGCAGCCAAGAATTAGGGGCAGGTGGCTACACCTTC. Encoded protein: CASSQELGAGGYTF. The V call is TRBV14, the J call TRBJ1-2; weak D call: TRBD1 (5 bases). CDR3 length equals 14 residues. V lost 0 bases to trimming and J lost 7 bases, with 12 bases between them. Germline V gene lookup returns CDR1 SGHDN and CDR2 FVKESK.

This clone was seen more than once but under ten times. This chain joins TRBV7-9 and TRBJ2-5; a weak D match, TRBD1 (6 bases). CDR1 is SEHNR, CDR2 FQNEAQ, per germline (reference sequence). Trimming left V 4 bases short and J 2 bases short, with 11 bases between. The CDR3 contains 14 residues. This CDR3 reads CASSSTGIQETQYF. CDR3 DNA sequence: TGTGCCAGCAGCTCAACAGGGATTCAAGAGACCCAGTACTTC.

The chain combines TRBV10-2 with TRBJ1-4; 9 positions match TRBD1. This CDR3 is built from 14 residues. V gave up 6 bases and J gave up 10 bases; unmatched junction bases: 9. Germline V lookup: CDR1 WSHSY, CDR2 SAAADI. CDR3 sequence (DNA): TGCGCCAGCAGGGTGGACAGGGGATGGGGAAAACTGTTTTTT. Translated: CASRVDRGWGKLFF.

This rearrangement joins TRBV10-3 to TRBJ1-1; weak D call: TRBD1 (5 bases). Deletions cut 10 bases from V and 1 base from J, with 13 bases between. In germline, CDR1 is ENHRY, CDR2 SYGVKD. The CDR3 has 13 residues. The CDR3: CATKGVGNTEAFF. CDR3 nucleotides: TGTGCCACGAAAGGGGTTGGGAACACTGAAGCTTTCTTT.

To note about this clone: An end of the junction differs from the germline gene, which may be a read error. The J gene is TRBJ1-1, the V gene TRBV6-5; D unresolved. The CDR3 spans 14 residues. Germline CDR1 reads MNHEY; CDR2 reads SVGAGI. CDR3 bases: TGTGCCAGCAGTTACTCGAATTTCTACGGTGAATCTTTCTTT. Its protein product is CASSYSNFYGESFF.

The CDR3 coding sequence is TGTGCCAGCAGCCTCGGACAGGGCGTTAATCAGCCCCAGCATTTT. It translates to CASSLGQGVNQPQHF. This sequence joins TRBV9 and TRBJ1-5; 8 bases agree with TRBD1. This CDR3 contains 15 residues. J lost 4 bases, V lost 4 bases, and 7 bases had no gene match. Germline V gives CDR1 SGDLS, CDR2 YYNGEE. Supplemented by reference TRBV9 and TRBJ1-5, the full variable domain reads DSGVTQTPKHLITATGQRVTLRCSPRSGDLSVYWYQQSLDQGLQFLIQYYNGEERAKGNILERFSAQQFPDLHSELNLSSLELGDSALYFCASSLGQGVNQPQHFGDGTRLSIL.

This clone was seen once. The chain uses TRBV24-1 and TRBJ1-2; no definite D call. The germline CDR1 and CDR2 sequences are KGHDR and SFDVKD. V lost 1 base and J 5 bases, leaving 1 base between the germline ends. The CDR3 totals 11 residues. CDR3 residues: CATSDLYGYTF. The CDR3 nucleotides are TGTGCCACCAGTGATTTATATGGCTACACCTTC.

CDR3 coding DNA: TGTGCCAGTAGACAGGGTAACGAGCAGTACTTC. Translation gives CASRQGNEQYF. This sequence joins TRBV19 and TRBJ2-7; possibly TRBD1 for D (6 bases). The CDR3 has 11 residues. CDR1 and CDR2 (germline): LNHDA, SQIVND (reference sequence). The ends were cut back, 6 bases at V and 5 bases at J, with 8 bases in the middle.

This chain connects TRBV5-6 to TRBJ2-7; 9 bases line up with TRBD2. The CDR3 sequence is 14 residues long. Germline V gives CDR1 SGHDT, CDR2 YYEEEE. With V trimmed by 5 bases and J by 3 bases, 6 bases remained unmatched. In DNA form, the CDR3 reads TGTGCCAGCAGGCTTAGCGGGGGTAACTACGAGCAGTACTTC. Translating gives CASRLSGGNYEQYF.

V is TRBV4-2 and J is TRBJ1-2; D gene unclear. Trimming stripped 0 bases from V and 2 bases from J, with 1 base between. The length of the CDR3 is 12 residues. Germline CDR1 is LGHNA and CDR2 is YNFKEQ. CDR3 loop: CASSQDNYGYTF. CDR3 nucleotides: TGTGCCAGCAGCCAAGACAACTATGGCTACACCTTC.

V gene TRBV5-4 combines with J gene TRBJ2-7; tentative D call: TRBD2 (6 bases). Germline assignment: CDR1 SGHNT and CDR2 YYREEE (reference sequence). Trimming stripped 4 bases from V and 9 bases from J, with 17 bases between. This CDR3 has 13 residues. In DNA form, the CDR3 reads TGTGCCAGCAGCCGGGACTTAAACTCGGGGCAGTACTTC. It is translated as CASSRDLNSGQYF.

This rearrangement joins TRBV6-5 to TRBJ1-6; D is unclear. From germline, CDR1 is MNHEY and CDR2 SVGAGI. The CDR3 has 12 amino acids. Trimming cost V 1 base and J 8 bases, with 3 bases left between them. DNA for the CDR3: TGTGCCAGCAGTTACTGGGATTCACCCCTCCACTTT. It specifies CASSYWDSPLHF.

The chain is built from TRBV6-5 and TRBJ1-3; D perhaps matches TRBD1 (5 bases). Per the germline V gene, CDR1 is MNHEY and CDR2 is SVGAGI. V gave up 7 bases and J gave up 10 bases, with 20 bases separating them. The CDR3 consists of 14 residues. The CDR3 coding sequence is TGTGCCAGCAAGGGACCGGGGAGCTCAGGAACCATATATTTT. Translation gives CASKGPGSSGTIYF.

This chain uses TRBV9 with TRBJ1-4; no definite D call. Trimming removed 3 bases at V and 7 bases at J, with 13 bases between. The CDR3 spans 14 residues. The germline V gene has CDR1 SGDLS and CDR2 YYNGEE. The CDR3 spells CASSGRGVGEKLFF. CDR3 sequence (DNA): TGTGCCAGCAGCGGTCGGGGTGTAGGTGAAAAACTGTTTTTT.

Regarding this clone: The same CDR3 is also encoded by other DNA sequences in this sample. CDR3 coding DNA: TGCGCCAGCAGCTTTTTGGGCGAAAAACTGTTTTTT. This sequence encodes CASSFLGEKLFF. The chain uses TRBV5-1 and TRBJ1-4; D is unresolved. The CDR3 is 12 residues long. Trimming left V 2 bases short and J 8 bases short, with 7 bases between. Germline CDR1 SGHRS, CDR2 YFSETQ. The full variable domain, completed using reference TRBV5-1 and TRBJ1-4, is KAGVTQTPRYLIKTRGQQVTLSCSPISGHRSVSWYQQTPGQGLQFLFEYFSETQRNKGNFPGRFSGRQFSNSRSEMNVSTLELGDSALYLCASSFLGEKLFFGSGTQLSVL.

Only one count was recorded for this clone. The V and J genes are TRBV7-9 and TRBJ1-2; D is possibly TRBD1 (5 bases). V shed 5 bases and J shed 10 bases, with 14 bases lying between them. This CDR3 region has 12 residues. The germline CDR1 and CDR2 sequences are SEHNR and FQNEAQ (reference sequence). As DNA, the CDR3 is TGTGCCAGCAGCCAAGACCTACAGGCCTACACCTTC. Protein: CASSQDLQAYTF.